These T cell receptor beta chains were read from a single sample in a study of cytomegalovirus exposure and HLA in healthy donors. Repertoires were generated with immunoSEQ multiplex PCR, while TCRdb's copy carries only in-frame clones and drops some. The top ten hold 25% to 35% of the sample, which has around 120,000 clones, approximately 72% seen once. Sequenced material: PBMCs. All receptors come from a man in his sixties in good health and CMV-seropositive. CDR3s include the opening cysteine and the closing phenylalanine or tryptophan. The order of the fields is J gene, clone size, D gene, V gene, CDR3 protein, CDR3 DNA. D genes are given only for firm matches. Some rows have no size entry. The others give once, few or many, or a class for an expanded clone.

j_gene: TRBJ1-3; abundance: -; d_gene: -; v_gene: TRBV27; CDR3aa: CASSLSPPGSGNTIYF; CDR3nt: TGTGCCAGCAGTCTCTCCCCACCGGGGTCTGGAAACACCATATATTTT
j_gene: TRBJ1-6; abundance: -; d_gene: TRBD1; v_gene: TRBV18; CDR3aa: CASSPGQGALSPLHF; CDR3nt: TGTGCCAGCTCCCCGGGACAGGGGGCTCTTTCACCCCTCCACTTT
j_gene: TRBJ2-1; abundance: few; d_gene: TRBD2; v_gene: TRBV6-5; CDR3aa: CASSRGLVFTDEQFF; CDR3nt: TGTGCCAGCAGTCGGGGACTAGTTTTTACGGATGAGCAGTTCTTC
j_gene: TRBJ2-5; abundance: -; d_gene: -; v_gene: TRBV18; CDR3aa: CASSPSGGAGGETQYF; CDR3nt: TGTGCCAGCTCACCGTCCGGAGGGGCAGGAGGGGAGACCCAGTACTTC
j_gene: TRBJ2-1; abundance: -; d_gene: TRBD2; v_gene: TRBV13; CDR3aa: CASSPLAGEYNEQFF; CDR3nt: TGTGCCAGCAGCCCACTAGCGGGGGAGTACAATGAGCAGTTCTTC
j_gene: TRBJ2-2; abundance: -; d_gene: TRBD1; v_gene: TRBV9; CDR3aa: CASSVAGGTGELFF; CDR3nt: TGTGCCAGCAGCGTAGCAGGGGGCACCGGGGAGCTGTTTTTT
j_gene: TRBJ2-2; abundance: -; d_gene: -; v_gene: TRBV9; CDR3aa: CASSPGQNTGELFF; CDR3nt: TGTGCCAGCAGCCCGGGACAGAACACCGGGGAGCTGTTTTTT
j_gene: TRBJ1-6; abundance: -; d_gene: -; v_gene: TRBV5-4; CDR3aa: CASTLGGLDSPLHF; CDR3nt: TGTGCCAGCACCCTGGGGGGGTTGGATTCACCCCTCCACTTT
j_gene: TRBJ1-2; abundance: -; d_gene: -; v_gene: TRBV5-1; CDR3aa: CASSLSAEANYGYTF; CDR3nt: TGCGCCAGCAGCTTGAGCGCCGAGGCTAACTATGGCTACACCTTC
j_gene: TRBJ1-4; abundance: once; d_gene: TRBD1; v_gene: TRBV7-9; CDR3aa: CASRPGVGGGWEKLFF; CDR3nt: TGTGCCAGCAGACCAGGGGTAGGGGGCGGTTGGGAAAAACTGTTTTTT
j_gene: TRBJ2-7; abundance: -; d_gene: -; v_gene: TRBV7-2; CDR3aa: CASSLDGGTYEQYF; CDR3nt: TGTGCCAGCAGCTTAGACGGGGGAACCTACGAGCAGTACTTC
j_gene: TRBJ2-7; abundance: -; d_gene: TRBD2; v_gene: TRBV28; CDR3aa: CASSSFTSGTLDEQYF; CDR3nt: TGTGCCAGCAGTTCCTTCACTAGCGGGACACTAGACGAGCAGTACTTC
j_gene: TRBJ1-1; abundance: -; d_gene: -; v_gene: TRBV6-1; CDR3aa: CASSASVGQLNTEAFF; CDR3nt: TGTGCCAGCAGTGCCTCGGTTGGACAGTTGAACACTGAAGCTTTCTTT
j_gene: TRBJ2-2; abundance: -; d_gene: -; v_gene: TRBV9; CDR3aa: CASSVDGGSSGELFF; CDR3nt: TGTGCCAGCAGCGTAGATGGTGGGAGTAGCGGGGAGCTGTTTTTT
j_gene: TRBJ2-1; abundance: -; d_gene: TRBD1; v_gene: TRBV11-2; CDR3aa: CASSLDRDRGNNEQFF; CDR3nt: TGTGCCAGCAGCTTAGATCGGGACAGGGGGAACAATGAGCAGTTCTTC
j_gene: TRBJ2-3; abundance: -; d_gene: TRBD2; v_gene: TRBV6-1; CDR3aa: CASSENRLAGGITDTQYF; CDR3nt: TGTGCCAGCAGTGAAAACAGACTAGCGGGGGGGATCACAGATACGCAGTATTTT
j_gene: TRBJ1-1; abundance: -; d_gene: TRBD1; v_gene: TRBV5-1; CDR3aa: CASSLAGLTGQGTEAFF; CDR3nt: TGCGCCAGCAGCTTGGCAGGTCTGACAGGGCAGGGCACTGAAGCTTTCTTT
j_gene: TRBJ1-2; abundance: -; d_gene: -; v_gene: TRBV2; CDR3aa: CASSESVYRGYTF; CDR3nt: TGTGCCAGCAGTGAATCGGTCTATCGGGGCTACACCTTC
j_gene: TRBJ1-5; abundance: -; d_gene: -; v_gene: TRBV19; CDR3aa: CASSLDTDQPQHF; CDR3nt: TGTGCCAGTAGTTTGGACACCGATCAGCCCCAGCATTTT
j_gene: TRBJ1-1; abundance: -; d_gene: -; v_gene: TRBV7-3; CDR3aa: CASRRDGQKNTEAFF; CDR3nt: TGTGCCAGCAGACGAGACGGACAGAAGAACACTGAAGCTTTCTTT
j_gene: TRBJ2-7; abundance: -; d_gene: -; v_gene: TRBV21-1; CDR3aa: CASSKRVGQGKQYF; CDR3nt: TGTGCCAGCAGCAAAAGGGTGGGACAGGGGAAGCAGTACTTC
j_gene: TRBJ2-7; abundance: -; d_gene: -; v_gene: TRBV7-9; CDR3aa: CASSRGTPAYEQYF; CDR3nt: TGTGCCAGCAGCCGGGGGACTCCCGCGTACGAGCAGTACTTC
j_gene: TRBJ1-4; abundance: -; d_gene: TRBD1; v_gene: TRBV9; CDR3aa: CASSAPGQGPEKLFF; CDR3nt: TGTGCCAGCAGCGCGCCGGGACAGGGACCTGAAAAACTGTTTTTT
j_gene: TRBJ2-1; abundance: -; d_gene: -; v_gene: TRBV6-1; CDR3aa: CASISSSYNEQFF; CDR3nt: TGTGCCAGCATTTCTAGCTCCTACAATGAGCAGTTCTTC
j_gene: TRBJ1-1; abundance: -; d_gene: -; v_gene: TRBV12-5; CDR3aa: CASGLVRSGTGTEAFF; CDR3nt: TGTGCTAGTGGTTTGGTCCGCTCCGGAACAGGCACTGAAGCTTTCTTT
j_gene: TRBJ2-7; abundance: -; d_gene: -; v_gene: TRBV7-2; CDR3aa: CASSPPGYSYEQYF; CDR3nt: TGTGCCAGCAGCCCGCCGGGTTACTCCTACGAGCAGTACTTC
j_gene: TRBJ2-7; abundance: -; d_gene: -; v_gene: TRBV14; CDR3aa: CASSQLGGKGTYEQYF; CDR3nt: TGTGCCAGCAGCCAATTAGGCGGGAAAGGAACCTACGAGCAGTACTTC
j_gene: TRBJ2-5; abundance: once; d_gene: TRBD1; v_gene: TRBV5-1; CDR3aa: CASSPGQGNQETQYF; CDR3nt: TGCGCCAGCAGCCCGGGACAGGGGAACCAAGAGACCCAGTACTTC
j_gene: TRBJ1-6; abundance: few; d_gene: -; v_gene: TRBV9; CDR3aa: CASSEGVLGGISPLHF; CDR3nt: TGTGCCAGCAGCGAGGGGGTCCTTGGGGGCATCTCACCCCTCCACTTT
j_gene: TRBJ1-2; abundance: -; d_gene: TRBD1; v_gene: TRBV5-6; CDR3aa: CASSRGGTGWNYGYTF; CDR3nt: TGTGCCAGCAGCCGCGGGGGGACAGGGTGGAACTATGGCTACACCTTC
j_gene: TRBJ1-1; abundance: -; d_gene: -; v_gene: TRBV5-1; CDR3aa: CASSLVAGQGNTEAFF; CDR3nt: TGCGCCAGCAGCTTGGTGGCAGGGCAGGGAAACACTGAAGCTTTCTTT
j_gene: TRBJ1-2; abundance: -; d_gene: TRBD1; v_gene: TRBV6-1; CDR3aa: CASRESGGGYGYTF; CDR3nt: TGTGCCAGCAGAGAATCAGGGGGAGGCTATGGCTACACCTTC
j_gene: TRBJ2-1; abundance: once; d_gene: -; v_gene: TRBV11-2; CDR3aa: CASSFYGTLGEQFF; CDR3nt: TGTGCCAGCAGCTTTTACGGGACACTGGGGGAGCAGTTCTTC
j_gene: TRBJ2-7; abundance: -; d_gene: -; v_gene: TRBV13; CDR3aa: CASSLGSIGERGEQYF; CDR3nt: TGTGCCAGCAGCTTAGGATCGATCGGCGAGCGCGGCGAGCAGTACTTC
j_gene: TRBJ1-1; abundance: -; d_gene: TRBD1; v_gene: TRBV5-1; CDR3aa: CASSPGQGLATEAFF; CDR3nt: TGCGCCAGCAGCCCGGGACAGGGGTTGGCCACTGAAGCTTTCTTT
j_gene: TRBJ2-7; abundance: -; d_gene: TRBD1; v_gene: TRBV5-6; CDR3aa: CASSRYRDRLYEQYF; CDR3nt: TGTGCCAGCAGCAGGTACCGGGACAGGCTATACGAGCAGTACTTC
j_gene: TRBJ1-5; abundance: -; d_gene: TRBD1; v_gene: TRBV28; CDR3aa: CASSIGTGYVDQPQHF; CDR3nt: TGTGCCAGCAGTATCGGGACAGGGTATGTGGATCAGCCCCAGCATTTT
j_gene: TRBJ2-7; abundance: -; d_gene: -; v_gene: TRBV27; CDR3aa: CASKTGSALPYEQYF; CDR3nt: TGTGCCAGCAAAACAGGTTCCGCACTACCCTACGAGCAGTACTTC
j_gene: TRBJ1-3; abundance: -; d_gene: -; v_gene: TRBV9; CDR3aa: CASTGNSGNTIYF; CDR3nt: TGTGCCAGCACCGGGAACTCTGGAAACACCATATATTTT
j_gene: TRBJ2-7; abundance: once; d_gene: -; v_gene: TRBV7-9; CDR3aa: CASSLAGRWGWEQYF; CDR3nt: TGTGCCAGCAGCTTAGCGGGGCGGTGGGGCTGGGAGCAGTACTTC
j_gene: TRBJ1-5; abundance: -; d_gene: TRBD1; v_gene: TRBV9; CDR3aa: CASSVGQGVHQPQHF; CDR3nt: TGTGCCAGCAGCGTCGGACAGGGGGTTCATCAGCCCCAGCATTTT
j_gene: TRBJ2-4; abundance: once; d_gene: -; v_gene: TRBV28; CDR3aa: CASSTQGAKNIQYF; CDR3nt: TGTGCCAGCAGCACACAGGGTGCCAAAAACATTCAGTACTTC
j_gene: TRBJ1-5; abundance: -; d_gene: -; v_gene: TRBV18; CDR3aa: CASSPGFNQPQHF; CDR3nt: TGTGCCAGCTCCCCGGGATTCAATCAGCCCCAGCATTTT
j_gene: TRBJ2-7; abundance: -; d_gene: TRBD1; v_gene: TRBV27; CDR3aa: CASITSGTDSYEQYF; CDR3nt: TGTGCCAGCATCACGTCGGGGACAGACTCCTACGAGCAGTACTTC
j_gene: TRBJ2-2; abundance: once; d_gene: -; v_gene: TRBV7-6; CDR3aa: CASSLPAFPGTGELFF; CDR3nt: TGTGCCAGCAGCCTGCCTGCGTTCCCAGGCACCGGGGAGCTGTTTTTT
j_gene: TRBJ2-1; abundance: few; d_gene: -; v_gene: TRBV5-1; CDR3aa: CASSLTGNEQFF; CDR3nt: TGCGCCAGCAGCTTGACAGGGAATGAGCAGTTCTTC
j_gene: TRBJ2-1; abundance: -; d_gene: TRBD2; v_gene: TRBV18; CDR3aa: CASSPPPWEGPTRYNEQFF; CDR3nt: TGTGCCAGCTCACCACCCCCGTGGGAGGGCCCCACACGGTACAATGAGCAGTTCTTC
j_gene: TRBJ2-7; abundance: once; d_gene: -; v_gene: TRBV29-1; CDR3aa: CSVVRTDSYEQYF; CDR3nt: TGCAGCGTTGTGAGGACAGACTCCTACGAGCAGTACTTC
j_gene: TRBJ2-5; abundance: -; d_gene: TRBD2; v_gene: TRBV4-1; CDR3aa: CASSQRGGNQETQYF; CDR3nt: TGCGCCAGCAGCCAAAGGGGAGGGAACCAAGAGACCCAGTACTTC
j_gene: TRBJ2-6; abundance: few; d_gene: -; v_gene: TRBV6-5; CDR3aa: CASSYSSPSGANVLTF; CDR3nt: TGTGCCAGCAGTTACAGTAGCCCCTCTGGGGCCAACGTCCTGACTTTC
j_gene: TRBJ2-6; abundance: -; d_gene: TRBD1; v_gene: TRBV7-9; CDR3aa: CASSQSTGLSGANVLTF; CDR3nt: TGTGCCAGCAGCCAATCGACAGGGCTCTCCGGGGCCAACGTCCTGACTTTC
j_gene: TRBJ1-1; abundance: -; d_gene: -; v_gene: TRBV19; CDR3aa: CASSRKTDTEAFF; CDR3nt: TGTGCCAGTAGCCGGAAGACAGACACTGAAGCTTTCTTT
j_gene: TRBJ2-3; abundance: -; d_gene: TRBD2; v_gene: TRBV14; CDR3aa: CASSPTALAGGSDTQYF; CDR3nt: TGTGCCAGCAGCCCGACCGCCTTAGCGGGAGGATCAGATACGCAGTATTTT